Following are 13 T cell receptor beta chains from one sample sequenced in a study of blood T cell repertoires in COVID-19 (dated by TCRdb to the early 2020s). The library was generated by the immunoSEQ multiplex PCR assay. Sourced from immuneACCESS, this table was stored by TCRdb with only in-frame sequences that have V and J called. A share of the clones is absent; for the studies checked, an unresolved V gene accounts for under half, and the remainder has no known explanation. The sample table contains around 130,000 clones; only one count was recorded for around 83% of them. 8.9% of the sample lies in the top ten. Sequencing input: peripheral blood. The receptor source for this set is a man aged 25-45 years with COVID-19, enrolled during active disease.

The genes are TRBV7-9 and TRBJ2-7, with 7 bases lining up with TRBD2. Trimming cost V 4 bases and J 6 bases; bases outside gene matches: 3. The CDR3 length is 12 residues. CDR1 and CDR2 from the germline V gene are SEHNR and FQNEAQ (reference sequence). The CDR3 coding sequence is TGTGCCAGCAGCTGGGGGGGGTTCGAGCAGTACTTC. Translated: CASSWGGFEQYF.

V usage is TRBV6-2 or TRBV6-3 and J usage is TRBJ2-7, with TRBD2 identical over 13 bases. Germline trimming cut 4 bases from V and 0 bases from J; bases unmatched to any gene: 3. The CDR3 runs to 16 residues. CDR1 MNHEY and CDR2 SVGEGT come from the germline V gene. The CDR3 DNA reads TGTGCCAGCAGTTTCGGGACTAGCGGGAACTCCTACGAGCAGTACTTC. It specifies CASSFGTSGNSYEQYF.

This chain connects TRBV6-5 to TRBJ1-6; D unclear. The CDR3 loop spans 13 amino acids. V lost 4 bases and J 10 bases, leaving 11 bases between the germline ends. Germline values: CDR1 MNHEY, CDR2 SVGAGI. The CDR3 nucleotides read TGTGCCAGCAGTTCATCCTATCGCTCACCCCTCCACTTT. Translating it yields CASSSSYRSPLHF.

CDR3 sequence: CASSRGLAASTDTQYF. The DNA of the CDR3 is TGCGCCAGCAGTCGGGGGTTAGCGGCTAGCACAGATACGCAGTATTTT. V and J are TRBV5-1 and TRBJ2-3; maybe TRBD2 (6 bases). This CDR3 contains 16 residues. CDR1 and CDR2 from the germline V gene are SGHRS and YFSETQ. The V end lost 5 bases, the J end lost 0 bases, and 16 bases lay between the germline ends.

The rearrangement links TRBV27 to TRBJ2-7, with TRBD1 matching over 10 bases. This CDR3 has 18 amino acids. V dropped 3 bases and J dropped 4; count of bases not matched to a gene: 15. Germline lookup yields CDR1 MNHEY and CDR2 SMNVEV (reference sequence). CDR3 region: CASSFGDRGFGGRYEQYF. DNA of the CDR3: TGTGCCAGCAGTTTCGGGGACAGGGGTTTTGGAGGTCGTTACGAGCAGTACTTC.

The rearrangement joins TRBV19 to TRBJ2-7; 9 bases map to TRBD1. Germline lookup yields CDR1 LNHDA and CDR2 SQIVND (reference sequence). The CDR3 covers 14 residues. V shed 5 bases, J shed 5 bases, and the junction held 7 bases outside the gene matches. This CDR3 reads CASSPGQGGHEQYF. For the CDR3, the DNA is TGTGCCAGTAGTCCGGGACAGGGCGGTCACGAGCAGTACTTC.

This chain joins TRBV9 and TRBJ2-2; 10 bases agree with TRBD2. The length of the CDR3 is 15 residues. Germline loops: CDR1 SGDLS, CDR2 YYNGEE. V gave up 1 base and J gave up 5 bases; unmatched junction bases: 2. The CDR3 region is CASSVLAGATGELFF. CDR3 bases: TGTGCCAGCAGCGTACTAGCGGGAGCGACCGGGGAGCTGTTTTTT.

V and J are TRBV10-3 and TRBJ2-7, with TRBD2 matching over 7 bases. This CDR3 contains 13 residues. In germline, CDR1 is ENHRY, CDR2 SYGVKD. The trim removed 10 bases at V and 1 base at J, leaving 7 bases unmatched. The CDR3 region is CATTAGGSYEQYF. DNA of the CDR3: TGTGCCACCACGGCCGGGGGGTCCTACGAGCAGTACTTC.

The chain couples TRBV5-1 to TRBJ2-7; D possibly corresponds to TRBD2 (5 bases). Germline assignment: CDR1 SGHRS and CDR2 YFSETQ. This CDR3 region has 15 residues. The V end lost 3 bases, the J end lost 1 base, and 14 bases lay between the germline ends. The CDR3 sequence is CASSYGDDGSYEQYF. The CDR3 nucleotides are TGCGCCAGCAGCTACGGGGATGACGGATCCTACGAGCAGTACTTC.

The V and J genes are TRBV27 and TRBJ1-2, with 7 bases matching TRBD1. Trimming removed 6 bases from V and 2 bases from J; junction bases left unmatched: 18. Germline V gene sequence: CDR1 MNHEY, CDR2 SMNVEV (reference sequence). The CDR3 totals 18 residues. As DNA, the CDR3 is TGTGCCAGCAGGACCATCAGGGGGACCGTGGATCGAAACTATGGCTACACCTTC. It codes for CASRTIRGTVDRNYGYTF.

The genes are TRBV30 and TRBJ1-2, with D hard to call. Germline V lookup: CDR1 GTSNPN, CDR2 SVGIG (reference sequence). The CDR3 has 13 amino acids. V was clipped by 8 bases and J by 4 bases, with 17 bases between them. CDR3 loop: CAGTTFPAYGYTF. CDR3 nucleotide sequence: TGTGCCGGAACGACATTTCCCGCCTATGGCTACACCTTC.

The J gene is TRBJ1-3, the V gene TRBV12-3 or TRBV12-4; D uncertain. CDR3 length: 12 amino acids. Deletions cut 3 bases from V and 7 bases from J, with 7 bases between. The CDR3 nucleotides read TGTGCCAGCAGTTTTGGGAGGAACACCATATATTTT. As protein: CASSFGRNTIYF.

The V call is TRBV19, the J call TRBJ1-5; weak D call: TRBD1 (6 bases). The CDR3 covers 15 residues. Germline V gene sequence: CDR1 LNHDA, CDR2 SQIVND (reference sequence). V shed 5 bases and J shed 2 bases, with 13 bases lying between them. CDR3 region: CASSFQQGGNQPQHF. For the CDR3, the DNA is TGTGCCAGTAGTTTCCAACAGGGAGGCAATCAGCCCCAGCATTTT.